This T cell receptor beta chain derives from a study of blood T cell repertoires in COVID-19. CDR1 SGHNT and CDR2 YYREEE come from the germline V gene (reference sequence). V lost 5 bases, J lost 4 bases, and 7 bases stayed unmatched. The CDR3 extends over 15 amino acids. The method was immunoSEQ multiplex PCR; TCRdb's version includes in-frame clones alone and lacks a portion of them. The table has about 190,000 clones, more than 85% seen once. The sequence was collected from a man aged 25 to 40 with acute or convalescent COVID-19. V and J are TRBV5-4 and TRBJ2-7, with 12 positions matching TRBD2. Sequencing input: peripheral blood. The CDR3: CASSQGGTSGYEQYF. CDR3 coding DNA: TGTGCCAGCAGTCAAGGGGGGACTAGCGGGTACGAGCAGTACTTC.